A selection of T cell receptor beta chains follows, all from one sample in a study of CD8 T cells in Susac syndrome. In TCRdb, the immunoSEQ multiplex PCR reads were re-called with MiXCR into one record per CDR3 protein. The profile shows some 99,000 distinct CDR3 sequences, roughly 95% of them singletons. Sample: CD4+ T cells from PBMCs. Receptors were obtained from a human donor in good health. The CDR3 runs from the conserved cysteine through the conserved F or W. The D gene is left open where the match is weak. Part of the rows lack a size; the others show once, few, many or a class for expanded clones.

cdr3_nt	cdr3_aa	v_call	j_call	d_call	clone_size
TGTGCCAGCAGCTTGGCCGCCCACAGGGGGCGGTGGAATTCACCCCTCCACTTT	CASSLAAHRGRWNSPLHF	TRBV5-8	TRBJ1-6	TRBD1	-
TGCAGTGCTATAACTACCAAAGGACCAGATACGCAGTATTTT	CSAITTKGPDTQYF	TRBV20-1	TRBJ2-3	-	-
TGTGCCAGCAGCTTGACCCGGCAGGACCCCTATGGCTACACCTTC	CASSLTRQDPYGYTF	TRBV5-4	TRBJ1-2	-	-
TGTGCCAGCAGGAGGACAGGACCGAACACCGGGGAGCTGTTTTTT	CASRRTGPNTGELFF	TRBV2	TRBJ2-2	TRBD1	-
TGCAGTGCTAGAGGATCTAGCGGGACCTACGAGCAGTACTTC	CSARGSSGTYEQYF	TRBV20-1	TRBJ2-7	TRBD2	once
TGCAGGATGGGACAGGGGGCCACCGGGGAGCTGTTTTTT	CRMGQGATGELFF	TRBV29-1	TRBJ2-2	TRBD1	-
TGCAGTGCCTCGCTAGGGGGCGCTGGGGCCAACGTCCTGACTTTC	CSASLGGAGANVLTF	TRBV20-1	TRBJ2-6	TRBD1	-
TGTGCCAGCAGCTTAGTAGGGGGCCAAGGCACTGAAGCTTTCTTT	CASSLVGGQGTEAFF	TRBV7-2	TRBJ1-1	TRBD1	-
TGTGCCAGCAGCCAAGAAGGCGGCCCGGCAGAGACCCAGTACTTC	CASSQEGGPAETQYF	TRBV3-1	TRBJ2-5	-	-
TGTGCCAGCAGCGCCGACACTGGGGGGAATCAGCCCCAGCATTTT	CASSADTGGNQPQHF	TRBV9	TRBJ1-5	-	-
TGCAGCGTTTCGGGGACTCCCGGAACCTCCTACAATGAGCAGTTCTTC	CSVSGTPGTSYNEQFF	TRBV29-1	TRBJ2-1	-	once
TGTGCCAGCAGCCCCCATGGATCCAAAAACATTCAGTACTTC	CASSPHGSKNIQYF	TRBV5-4	TRBJ2-4	-	-
TGTGCCAGCAGCGTCGCTAGCGGGGGGTACCAAGAGACCCAGTACTTC	CASSVASGGYQETQYF	TRBV9	TRBJ2-5	TRBD2	once
TGTGCCAGCAGCTTCTGGCAAGGCACAGATACGCAGTATTTT	CASSFWQGTDTQYF	TRBV7-2	TRBJ2-3	-	-
TGTGCCAGCAGCTTAGACAACCTGAACACCGGGGAGCTGTTTTTT	CASSLDNLNTGELFF	TRBV9	TRBJ2-2	-	-
TGTGCCAGCAGCGAATCTAGCGGGAGGATTGATGAGCAGTACTTC	CASSESSGRIDEQYF	TRBV28	TRBJ2-7	TRBD2	-